This T cell receptor beta chain was found in a study of blood T cell repertoires in COVID-19. Study information: From T cells, B-cell-depleted T cells, or PBMCs came the material, which was cDNA or gDNA.

The CDR3 extends over 13 amino acids. The V gene's germline CDR1 is SGHTS and CDR2 YDEGEE. The V gene end was trimmed by 3 bases and the J gene end by 7 bases; junction bases not matched to a gene: 6. This clone has a handful of counts. Study processing details: Estimated nucleated cell counts came from reference gene primer amplification. Assay used: immunoSEQ multiplex PCR; TCRdb lists only in-frame clones, some missing. V, J and clone size are taken as reported in that table, and D and trimming were inferred from the DNA itself. The repertoire includes 200,000 to 250,000 clones, around three quarters of them detected once, and roughly 6.7% sits in the top ten.

This clonotype was sampled from a woman between 65 and 79 years old with acute or convalescent COVID-19. The specimen was peripheral blood. This chain links TRBV5-8 with TRBJ1-2; TRBD1 aligns across 7 bases. CDR3 in amino acids: CASSSTGSGGYTF. In DNA, the CDR3 is TGTGCCAGCAGCTCGACAGGGTCAGGTGGCTACACCTTC. The full variable domain, with the rest looked up from reference TRBV5-8 and TRBJ1-2, is EAGVTQSPTHLIKTRGQQATLRCSPISGHTSVYWYQQALGLGLQFLLWYDEGEERNRGNFPPRFSGRQFPNYSSELNVNALELEDSALYLCASSSTGSGGYTFGSGTRLTVV.